This entry features one TCR beta chain sequence. As yet, its antigen is unknown. The data are from a study of STAT3 mutations in large granular lymphocyte leukemia. Overall study context: Immunosuppressive therapy was given to more than half of T-LGLL patients.

Trimming stripped 0 bases from V and 4 bases from J, with 10 bases between. Germline lookup yields CDR1 GTSNPN and CDR2 SVGIG (reference sequence). This CDR3 has 14 residues. Study outcomes and limitations: In about 30% of the 18 patients, new TCR clonotypes emerged after therapy. Suggested: STAT3 mutation was not the ancestral event for these clonal expansions. Clonal expansion was inferred from samples taken at other timepoints. In T-cell large granular lymphocyte leukemia, about half of patients showed multiple immunodominant subclonotypes.

Method: immunoSEQ multiplex PCR; TCRdb's copy keeps in-frame clones and lacks some. The sample includes approximately 5,400 clones, around half seen only once; the top ten take roughly 60%. The sample was peripheral blood mononuclear cells. This chain uses TRBV30 with TRBJ1-5, with D unresolved. This sequence originates from a woman in her seventies with T-cell large granular lymphocyte leukemia. Some clones in this sample may be carry-over from other donors' samples. The CDR3 loop is CAWSVNSVNQPQHF. In DNA, the CDR3 is TGTGCCTGGAGTGTTAACAGCGTTAATCAGCCCCAGCATTTT.